This is a list of T cell receptor beta chains from one sample in a study of T cell responses to AZD1222 COVID-19 vaccine. The assay was immunoSEQ multiplex PCR, and TCRdb's table has in-frame clones only and misses some. The table has some 130,000 clones, 86% seen once. The sample consisted of peripheral blood, taken on day 0 of AZD1222 vaccination. All receptors derive from an adult in good health. The CDR3 runs from the conserved cysteine through the conserved F or W. The order of the fields is CDR3 DNA, CDR3 protein, V gene, J gene, D gene, clone size. The D gene is left open where the match is weak. Rows give clone size only sometimes, using once, few, many, or a class for an expanded clone.

cdr3_nt: TGTGCCAGCAGTAACAGCTTTTCCTACACAGATACGCAGTATTTT; cdr3_aa: CASSNSFSYTDTQYF; v_call: TRBV27; j_call: TRBJ2-3; d_call: -; clone_size: -
cdr3_nt: TGTGCCAGCACCCAGGGGGCGCAGGAGTGGAGCAATCAGCCCCAGCATTTT; cdr3_aa: CASTQGAQEWSNQPQHF; v_call: TRBV5-6; j_call: TRBJ1-5; d_call: TRBD1; clone_size: -
cdr3_nt: TGTGCCATCAGTGTAGGACAGGGCGGCACTGAAGCTTTCTTT; cdr3_aa: CAISVGQGGTEAFF; v_call: TRBV10-3; j_call: TRBJ1-1; d_call: TRBD1; clone_size: -
cdr3_nt: TGTGCCAGCAGTCCGGGGACCGGCGGGGAGCCCCAGCATTTT; cdr3_aa: CASSPGTGGEPQHF; v_call: TRBV2; j_call: TRBJ1-5; d_call: -; clone_size: -
cdr3_nt: TGTGCCACCCAAGTGTCCGACAGTAGCACTGAAGCTTTCTTT; cdr3_aa: CATQVSDSSTEAFF; v_call: TRBV10-3; j_call: TRBJ1-1; d_call: -; clone_size: -
cdr3_nt: TGTGCCAGTCGGGGCAATAACTACGAGCAGTACTTC; cdr3_aa: CASRGNNYEQYF; v_call: TRBV19; j_call: TRBJ2-7; d_call: -; clone_size: -
cdr3_nt: TGTGCCAGTAGTATGAGGGGAAGTTCGAACACTGAAGCTTTCTTT; cdr3_aa: CASSMRGSSNTEAFF; v_call: TRBV19; j_call: TRBJ1-1; d_call: -; clone_size: -
cdr3_nt: TGCGCCAGCAGCCAAGTAGCGGGGGAAGAGACCCAGTACTTC; cdr3_aa: CASSQVAGEETQYF; v_call: TRBV4-3; j_call: TRBJ2-5; d_call: TRBD2; clone_size: once
cdr3_nt: TGTGCCAGCAGTCCCCAGGGGTCTCAAGAGACCCAGTACTTC; cdr3_aa: CASSPQGSQETQYF; v_call: TRBV6-2/TRBV6-3; j_call: TRBJ2-5; d_call: -; clone_size: -
cdr3_nt: TGTGCCAGTAGTATTGAGCACAGGGCGTATGGCTACACCTTC; cdr3_aa: CASSIEHRAYGYTF; v_call: TRBV19; j_call: TRBJ1-2; d_call: -; clone_size: -